Here is one T cell receptor beta chain with its context. What it recognizes is unknown. Libraries used 5'RACE template switching adding universal primer site and UMIs. For each CDR3 protein, TCRdb gives one entry from its re-call of the 5' RACE reads, without DNA. Reported are about 550,000 distinct CDR3 sequences; the ten largest clones contain roughly 3.4%. The CDR3 is made up of 17 amino acids. The V gene's germline CDR1 is KGHSH and CDR2 LQKENI. This entry belongs to a study of T cells expressing NK-cell markers. The wider study: It was from sorted CD3+CD56+NKG2C+, CD3+CD56+NKG2C- and CD3+CD56-NKG2C+ T cells that TCR beta repertoires came. Within the sequenced cohort of eight donors, seven exhibited HCMV seropositivity and one was seronegative. Study-wide results and caveats: These same clonotypes (in several donors) also led the CD3+CD56-NKG2C+ fraction.

The chain employs TRBV18 and TRBJ1-1; TCRdb gives TRBD1 as the D gene, but with no DNA this cannot be confirmed. Sequenced sample: blood T cells: a sorted CD56 or NKG2C T cell subset, CD4+ or CD8+ T cells, or bulk PBMC T cells (not recorded which). This clonotype was sampled from a man aged 18 to 29 in good health. The CDR3 is CASSSDLALGGDTEAFF. The full variable domain, its missing parts supplied by reference TRBV18 and TRBJ1-1, is NAGVMQNPRHLVRRRGQEARLRCSPMKGHSHVYWYRQLPEEGLKFMVYLQKENIIDESGMPKERFSAEFPKEGPSILRIQQVVRGDSAAYFCASSSDLALGGDTEAFFGQGTRLTVV.